Shown below are 30 T cell receptor beta chains from a single sample sequenced in a study of CD8+CD57+ T cells in acquired aplastic anemia. Genomic DNA, serving as template, underwent TCR beta VDJ and CDR3 profiling. TCRdb reprocessed the reads via MiXCR and lists one record per CDR3 protein. The table includes fewer than 250,000 distinct CDR3 sequences, about 44% detected once. Sequencing involved patients with CD8+CD57+ cell expansion previously shown by flow cytometry. Specimen: sorted CD4+, CD8+, or CD8+CD57+ T cells (not recorded which) from PBMCs. The receptors were gathered from a human donor with aplastic anemia.

This rearrangement joins TRBV7-8 to TRBJ2-7, with 8 bases lining up with TRBD1. The CDR3 totals 14 residues. CDR1 and CDR2 from the germline V gene are SGHVS and FQNEAQ. J lost 1 base, V lost 9 bases, and 8 bases had no gene match. The CDR3 here is CASSPGGRSYEQYF. The CDR3 DNA is TGTGCCAGTAGCCCAGGGGGCCGATCCTACGAGCAGTACTTC.

Comment on this clonotype: The CDR3 ends on some other residue instead of the conserved phenylalanine or tryptophan, so this is likely a read error. V and J are TRBV10-1 and TRBJ2-1; 10 bases are shared with TRBD2. Germline CDR1 reads WNHNN; CDR2 reads SYGVQD (reference sequence). After removal of 3 bases from V and 5 bases from J, the junction contained 10 bases not matched to a gene. The CDR3 totals 17 residues. CDR3 nucleotides: TGCGCCAGCAGTGAAACAAAGCGGGAGGGTTCCCACAATGAGCAGTTCCTC. This gives the protein CASSETKREGSHNEQFL.

The chain carries TRBV7-9 and TRBJ1-2, with D possibly being TRBD1 (5 bases). Germline CDR1 is SEHNR and CDR2 is FQNEAQ (reference sequence). Between the trimmed V and J ends, which lost 5 bases and 3 bases, there was a span of 22 bases. The CDR3 sequence is 17 residues long. Here the CDR3 DNA reads TGTGCCAGCAGCCTACATACCGGGACGGACCGCGACTATGGCTACACCTTC. Its protein is CASSLHTGTDRDYGYTF.

A single count supports this clonotype. The CDR3 sequence is CSAGDRWNTEAFF. Written as DNA, the CDR3 is TGCAGCGCTGGGGATAGGTGGAACACTGAAGCTTTCTTT. V and J are TRBV29-1 and TRBJ1-1; D remains unclear. The CDR3 loop spans 13 amino acids. Germline V gene data show CDR1 as SQVTM and CDR2 as ANQGSEA. V lost 7 bases and J lost 1, with 13 bases in between. Full variable domain (rest looked up from reference TRBV29-1 and TRBJ1-1): SAVISQKPSRDICQRGTSLTIQCQVDSQVTMMFWYRQQPGQSLTLIATANQGSEATYESGFVIDKFPISRPNLTFSTLTVSNMSPEDSSIYLCSAGDRWNTEAFFGQGTRLTVV.

The J gene is TRBJ2-1, the V gene TRBV7-3; TRBD2 matches 10 bases. Per germline, CDR1 SGHTA and CDR2 FQGTGA. Trimming cost V 2 bases and J 9 bases; bases outside gene matches: 10. This CDR3 has 16 residues. The CDR3 bases are TGTGCCAGCAGCTTAGTGGCTAGCGGGGGAAGGGGTGAGCAGTTCTTC. This translates into CASSLVASGGRGEQFF.

This clonotype has at least ten counts. CDR3 nucleotide sequence: TGTGCCTGGAGTGAGCCTTTCGAGCAGTACTTC. It translates to CAWSEPFEQYF. The J gene is TRBJ2-7, the V gene TRBV30; D ambiguous. In germline, CDR1 is GTSNPN, CDR2 SVGIG (reference sequence). Trimming shortened V by 1 base and J by 6 bases, and 7 bases separated the two germline ends. The CDR3 length is 11 residues.

The V call is TRBV14, the J call TRBJ1-2; no reliable D call. V lost 1 base, J lost 7 bases, and 16 bases lay in between. The CDR3 is made up of 15 amino acids. From germline, CDR1 is SGHDN and CDR2 FVKESK. In DNA form, the CDR3 reads TGTGCCAGCAGCCAAGTGGGCGTGTTGGGAGGTGGCTACACCTTC. It translates to CASSQVGVLGGGYTF.

This chain uses TRBV6-1 with TRBJ1-2, with D possibly TRBD1 on 6 matching bases. The CDR3 consists of 13 residues. Germline CDR1 reads MNHNS; CDR2 reads SASEGT. V was cut by 2 bases and J by 5 bases, with 9 bases left in between. The CDR3 spells CASSEYQGYGYTF. The CDR3 DNA sequence: TGTGCCAGCAGTGAATATCAGGGGTATGGCTACACCTTC.

This clonotype has a handful of counts. The CDR3 region is CASSFATGGSYEQYF. The CDR3 bases are TGCGCCAGCAGCTTCGCCACAGGAGGATCCTACGAGCAGTACTTC. The rearrangement joins TRBV5-1 to TRBJ2-7; D might be TRBD1 or TRBD2, each matching 5 bases. The germline gives CDR1 SGHRS, CDR2 YFSETQ. This CDR3 region has 15 residues. Trimming left V 2 bases short and J 1 base short, with 13 bases between.

This clonotype was seen a single time. A single base separates this from a much larger clone, so it may be a read error. This chain uses TRBV4-1 with TRBJ2-7; D may correspond to TRBD1 or TRBD2 (5 bases each). The germline CDR1 and CDR2 sequences are MGHRA and YSYEKL. The CDR3 spans 15 residues. CDR3 bases: TGCGCCGGCAGCCAAGATAAGGGGAGCAGATACGAGCAGTACTTC. Its protein product is CAGSQDKGSRYEQYF.

The chain has TRBV29-1 and TRBJ1-1; the match to TRBD1 covers 10 bases. V lost 4 bases and J lost 4; bases outside the gene matches: 3. Germline CDR1 SQVTM, CDR2 ANQGSEA. This CDR3 contains 13 residues. CDR3 DNA sequence: TGCAGCGTTGGGACAGGGGGACGCACTGAAGCTTTCTTT. Residues: CSVGTGGRTEAFF.

This clonotype has more than one count but fewer than ten. The chain carries TRBV15 and TRBJ1-5, with D possibly matching TRBD1 (5 bases). CDR1 and CDR2 (germline): LNHNV, YYDKDF (reference sequence). Trimming stripped 4 bases from V and 9 bases from J, with 13 bases between. CDR3 length: 13 residues. DNA for the CDR3: TGTGCCACCAGCATGGGAGGCGGGGGGCCCCAGCATTTT. Translating gives CATSMGGGGPQHF.

This clonotype was seen many times. V is TRBV12-5 and J is TRBJ1-3, with D hard to call. The CDR3 loop spans 12 amino acids. Germline values: CDR1 LGHNT, CDR2 FRNRAP. V was clipped by 2 bases and J by 6 bases, with 5 bases between them. This CDR3 reads CASGLTPNTIYF. CDR3 DNA sequence: TGTGCTAGTGGTTTGACCCCAAACACCATATATTTT.

This clonotype was counted ten times or more. This chain connects TRBV27 to TRBJ2-1; 9 positions agree with TRBD2. Trimming cost V 4 bases and J 4 bases; bases outside gene matches: 8. Germline assignment: CDR1 MNHEY and CDR2 SMNVEV (reference sequence). This CDR3 contains 16 residues. The CDR3 DNA reads as TGTGCCAGCAGTTCGTCCGGGACTAGCCTTTACAATGAGCAGTTCTTC. This codes for CASSSSGTSLYNEQFF.

In its sample, this clonotype was seen a few times. This chain connects TRBV6-2 or TRBV6-3 to TRBJ2-3; TRBD2 is a possible D gene (6 bases). CDR3 length equals 18 residues. Germline V gives CDR1 MNHEY, CDR2 SVGEGT. V was clipped by 2 bases and J by 0 bases, with 18 bases between them. CDR3 loop: CASSYKIGTATSTDTQYF. CDR3 sequence (DNA): TGTGCCAGCAGTTACAAGATAGGGACTGCCACTAGCACAGATACGCAGTATTTT.

This clonotype was observed a handful of times. V and J are TRBV30 and TRBJ1-3, with 8 bases lining up with TRBD1. CDR1 and CDR2 from the germline V gene are GTSNPN and SVGIG (reference sequence). This CDR3 has 17 residues. V lost 0 bases and J lost 3; bases outside the gene matches: 10. The CDR3 protein is CAWSVDRGLTRGNTIYF. The CDR3 bases are TGTGCCTGGAGTGTCGACAGGGGTTTAACTCGTGGAAACACCATATATTTT.

The gene calls are TRBV24-1 and TRBJ1-2, with no clear D. The CDR3 spans 14 residues. The germline gives CDR1 KGHDR, CDR2 SFDVKD. Trimming cost V 0 bases and J 2 bases, with 6 bases left between them. DNA of the CDR3: TGTGCCACCAGTGATTTGAACAGAAACTATGGCTACACCTTC. It is translated as CATSDLNRNYGYTF.

This chain links TRBV7-9 with TRBJ1-2, with D perhaps matching TRBD1 (6 bases). CDR1 is SEHNR and CDR2 is FQNEAQ in the germline V gene (reference sequence). The CDR3 length is 15 residues. Trimming shortened V by 5 bases and J by 2 bases, and 15 bases separated the two germline ends. The CDR3 nucleotides read TGTGCCAGCAGCCAGGGGTGGGACGGAAACTATGGCTACACCTTC. It codes for CASSQGWDGNYGYTF.

This clonotype was counted ten times or more. The rearrangement links TRBV4-1 to TRBJ2-7; perhaps D is TRBD1 or TRBD2 (5 bases each). Germline CDR1 reads MGHRA; CDR2 reads YSYEKL. This CDR3 has 14 residues. Between the trimmed V and J ends, which lost 0 bases and 2 bases, there was a span of 8 bases. The CDR3 DNA follows: TGCGCCAGCAGCCAAGATGAGGGGACCTACGAGCAGTACTTC. This gives the protein CASSQDEGTYEQYF.

On this clonotype itself: This CDR3 is missing its conserved last phenylalanine or tryptophan, likely due to a read error. The DNA is left out, because the CDR3 cannot be placed on it with certainty; the CDR3 is given as TCRdb lists it. The V gene is TRBV10-1, the J gene TRBJ2-3; TRBD2 was called by the table and not checked on the DNA. Germline V gene sequence: CDR1 WNHNN, CDR2 SYGVQD (reference sequence). Including both end residues, the CDR3 is 16 amino acids long. The CDR3 reads CASSDVAGASTDTRYL.

Ten or more counts support this clonotype. The CDR3 reads CASSLSGDYGYTF. The CDR3 nucleotides are TGTGCCAGCAGTTTAAGCGGGGACTATGGCTACACCTTC. The rearrangement links TRBV12-3 or TRBV12-4 to TRBJ1-2; D call uncertain. The germline V and J ends were trimmed by 2 bases and 3 bases, with 7 bases remaining between them. The CDR3 spans 13 residues.

The J gene is TRBJ2-1, the V gene TRBV9, with TRBD1 as a possible D gene (7 bases). The germline V and J ends were trimmed by 1 base and 5 bases, with 16 bases remaining between them. The germline gives CDR1 SGDLS, CDR2 YYNGEE. The CDR3 sequence is 16 residues long. CDR3 protein: CASSVLSQGGNNEQFF. CDR3 nucleotide sequence: TGTGCCAGCAGCGTACTCTCCCAGGGGGGAAACAATGAGCAGTTCTTC.

In this sample, this clonotype turned up many times. The V call is TRBV10-3, the J call TRBJ2-5; 9 nucleotides align to TRBD2. CDR3 length equals 20 residues. J lost 4 bases, V lost 5 bases, and 23 bases had no gene match. The germline CDR1 and CDR2 sequences are ENHRY and SYGVKD. CDR3 protein: CAISRDLAGRSHGSGETQYF. The DNA for the CDR3 is TGTGCCATCAGTAGGGATCTAGCGGGGAGATCACATGGCTCGGGAGAGACCCAGTACTTC.

The count of this clonotype is one. The chain recombines TRBV7-3 with TRBJ2-2, with 12 nucleotides matching TRBD2. Trimming removed 5 bases from V and 0 bases from J; junction bases left unmatched: 4. CDR3 length: 17 amino acids. Per germline, CDR1 SGHTA and CDR2 FQGTGA. The CDR3 here is CASSPWTSGANTGELFF. CDR3 DNA sequence: TGTGCCAGCAGCCCTTGGACTAGCGGGGCGAACACCGGGGAGCTGTTTTTT.

This clonotype has a count of ten or more. The chain has TRBV6-1 and TRBJ2-6; TRBD1 might be the D (6 bases). The length of the CDR3 is 15 residues. Germline CDR1 is MNHNS and CDR2 is SASEGT. Deletions cut 4 bases from V and 0 bases from J, with 7 bases between. The CDR3 DNA reads TGTGCCAGCAGTGCGGACAGCTCTGGGGCCAACGTCCTGACTTTC. Its protein is CASSADSSGANVLTF.

J is TRBJ1-1 and V is TRBV10-3; D not resolved. V was cut by 2 bases and J by 4 bases, with 11 bases left in between. Germline V CDR1 and CDR2: ENHRY, SYGVKD. The CDR3 is 14 amino acids. In DNA form, the CDR3 reads TGTGCCATCAGTGAGCCAAGATGCGTCACTGAAGCTTTCTTT. Protein sequence: CAISEPRCVTEAFF.

V usage is TRBV20-1 and J usage is TRBJ2-7, with 13 bases matching TRBD2. V lost 4 bases and J lost 5; bases outside the gene matches: 8. Germline CDR1 and CDR2: DFQATT and SNEGSKA (reference sequence). This CDR3 spans 15 amino acids. The CDR3 nucleotides are TGCAGTGCTACGAGGACTAGCGGGAGTTTGGACGAGCAGTACTTC. It translates to CSATRTSGSLDEQYF.

With regard to this clonotype: A much larger clone differs from this one at a single base, so this may be a read error. The chain has TRBV20-1 and TRBJ2-1; perhaps TRBD1 as D (6 bases). Germline V gene lookup returns CDR1 DFQATT and CDR2 SNEGSKA (reference sequence). Trimming left V 5 bases short and J 10 bases short, with 12 bases between. This CDR3 is 11 amino acids long. The CDR3: CSAQGTYEQFF. The CDR3 DNA follows: TGCAGTGCTCAGGGGACCTACGAGCAGTTCTTC.

This clonotype was observed many times. The rearrangement joins TRBV24-1 to TRBJ2-1, with D possibly matching TRBD1 (5 bases). There are 13 residues in the CDR3. Germline V gene data show CDR1 as KGHDR and CDR2 as SFDVKD. V lost 7 bases and J lost 4, with 10 bases in between. The CDR3 is CATRDSHYNEQFF. For the CDR3, the DNA is TGTGCCACCAGAGACAGCCATTACAATGAGCAGTTCTTC.

J is TRBJ2-5 and V is TRBV20-1; D ambiguous. Germline CDR1 is DFQATT and CDR2 is SNEGSKA (reference sequence). This CDR3 contains 15 residues. V was cut by 0 bases and J by 3 bases, with 14 bases left in between. The CDR3 nucleotides are TGCAGTGCTAGAGATACCCCAAGCCCCGAAGAGACCCAGTACTTC. Translation: CSARDTPSPEETQYF.